This TCR beta chain was found in a study of T cells in Graves' hyperthyroidism and ophthalmopathy. There were TCR beta CDR3 regions amplified from RNA transcripts. HTBI primers drove first-round RT-PCR of the TCR CDR3. Via MiXCR, TCRdb re-called the multiplex PCR reads, giving one row per CDR3 protein. In the table there are around 280,000 distinct CDR3 sequences, approximately 12% of which are singletons. The length of the CDR3 is 16 residues. Between the trimmed V and J ends, which lost 4 bases and 0 bases, there was a span of 14 bases. Germline CDR1 and CDR2: PRHDT and FYEKMQ (reference sequence). This clonotype was seen only a few times.

Sequencing was carried out using blood. The chain combines TRBV13 with TRBJ2-3; perhaps TRBD1 as D (6 bases). This clonotype was sampled from a woman under 40 with Graves' hyperthyroidism that later progressed to Graves' ophthalmopathy. The CDR3: CASSYTTGPSTDTQYF. The CDR3 nucleotides read TGTGCCAGCAGCTATACGACAGGACCTAGCACAGATACGCAGTATTTT.